This TCR beta chain was captured in a study of shared clonotypes between healthy human individuals. Details on this clone: What it recognizes is unknown.

Notes on the study in general: The researchers took only blood, and tissue repertoires probably look different. When naive CD4 clonotypes were compared across a few donors, about 5% were shared.

In the authors' workflow: Without quality scores, immunoSEQ junctional reads could not be filtered like full-length reads. Sequencing used immunoSEQ multiplex PCR; TCRdb keeps in-frame clones, though not all of them. V, J and clone size are taken as reported in that table, and D and trimming were inferred from the DNA itself. Among approximately 2,200,000 clones listed, approximately 94% were seen once. The naive CD8 subset, CD45RO-negative cells positively selected for CCR7, excluded terminally differentiated effector memory CD45RA+ cells. None of the donors, who were healthy HIV-negative adults, had recently had acute infections or vaccinations. Germline V gene data show CDR1 as SGHDT and CDR2 as YYEEEE. V dropped 2 bases and J dropped 9 bases, with 10 bases sitting between them. The length of the CDR3 is 12 residues.

The sample was naive CD8+ T cells from PBMCs. The source is a man younger than 30 in good health. Some clones in this sample may be carry-over from other donors' samples. The chain joins TRBV5-6 to TRBJ2-3; possible D gene TRBD2, 6 bases. The DNA for the CDR3 is TGTGCCAGCAGCTTCGGGGACTCCACGCAGTATTTT. Translated: CASSFGDSTQYF.